Here is one T cell receptor (beta chain) with its context. The data derive from a study of blood T cell repertoires in COVID-19. Produced via immunoSEQ multiplex PCR; TCRdb's table is partial and in-frame only. The repertoire holds 90,000 or so clones, with approximately 86% as singletons. Trimming took 2 bases from V and 3 from J, leaving 11 bases between them. CDR3 length equals 15 residues. Germline V gene data show CDR1 as LNHDA and CDR2 as SQIVND (reference sequence). V gene TRBV19 combines with J gene TRBJ2-4; the D is unclear. This TCR derives from a man between 60 and 75 years old with acute or convalescent COVID-19. The sequenced sample consisted of peripheral blood. The CDR3 is CASSIILAGKNIQYF. CDR3 nucleotide sequence: TGTGCCAGTAGTATAATACTGGCAGGCAAAAACATTCAGTACTTC.